These 11 T cell receptor beta chains share one sample of origin, sequenced in a study of T cell clonotyping in hematopoietic cell transplantation. Clones were sequenced by immunoSEQ multiplex PCR, and TCRdb holds only the in-frame ones, with some missing. The table shows 55,000 to 70,000 clones, with roughly 93% occurring only once. The sequenced sample was peripheral blood mononuclear cells. Every receptor here comes from a middle-aged man in good health. Some clones in this sample may be carry-over from other donors' samples.

The rearrangement links TRBV27 to TRBJ2-7; no clear D. This CDR3 contains 15 residues. Trimming removed 5 bases from V and 3 bases from J, with 17 bases in between. CDR1 is MNHEY, CDR2 SMNVEV, per germline (reference sequence). In nucleotides, the CDR3 is TGTGCCAGCAGTCCCCTGAAGGGTTATGGCTACGAGCAGTACTTC. This codes for CASSPLKGYGYEQYF.

This clone showed up just a few times. V gene TRBV7-6 combines with J gene TRBJ1-5; D possibly corresponds to TRBD1 (5 bases). Per germline, CDR1 SGHVS and CDR2 FNYEAQ. The V gene lost 1 base and the J gene lost 7 bases, with 14 bases spanning the gap. The CDR3 runs 15 residues. The CDR3: CASSLGYGAGQPQHF. The CDR3 coding sequence is TGTGCCAGCAGCTTAGGATATGGGGCGGGGCAGCCCCAGCATTTT.

This clone was found a few times. The genes are TRBV6-5 and TRBJ2-3; 10 bases map to TRBD2. Unmatched junction bases numbered 3, after V lost 5 bases and J lost 4 bases. The CDR3 is 14 residues long. Germline CDR1 reads MNHEY; CDR2 reads SVGAGI. In DNA, the CDR3 is TGTGCCAGCAGTAGGACTAGCGGATCAGATACGCAGTATTTT. Translation gives CASSRTSGSDTQYF.

This CDR3 reads CATSGGTYEQYF. CDR3 bases: TGTGCCACTTCGGGTGGGACCTACGAGCAGTACTTC. The chain recombines TRBV11-2 with TRBJ2-7; D is unclear. This CDR3 is built from 12 residues. Germline loops: CDR1 SGHAT, CDR2 FQNNGV. The ends were cut back, 10 bases at V and 2 bases at J, with 12 bases in the middle.

The rearrangement joins TRBV28 to TRBJ2-5, with a possible D match to TRBD2 (7 bases). Trimming cost V 5 bases and J 5 bases, with 21 bases left between them. This CDR3 spans 16 amino acids. Germline V gene data show CDR1 as MDHEN and CDR2 as SYDVKM. The CDR3 region has the DNA TGTGCCAGCAGTCCCTTTGGGGGGGCTTTGGGGGAGACCCAGTACTTC. Its protein is CASSPFGGALGETQYF.

This clone was counted between two and nine times. Other nucleotide sequences in the sample specify the same CDR3. The V and J genes are TRBV28 and TRBJ1-6; a weak D match, TRBD1 (5 bases). With 2 bases removed from V and 0 bases from J, the gap between germline ends came to 5 bases. The CDR3 sequence is 15 residues long. CDR1 is MDHEN and CDR2 is SYDVKM in the germline V gene. CDR3 nucleotides: TGTGCCAGCAGTTTAGGGGGCTCCTATAATTCACCCCTCCACTTT. Its protein is CASSLGGSYNSPLHF.

This sequence joins TRBV28 and TRBJ2-7; possibly TRBD2 for D (6 bases). The CDR3 loop spans 14 amino acids. V lost 8 bases and J 3 bases, leaving 17 bases between the germline ends. Germline V gene data show CDR1 as MDHEN and CDR2 as SYDVKM. CDR3 in DNA: TGTGCCAGCGCTGGAGGGTATAGAGACTACGAGCAGTACTTC. Protein sequence: CASAGGYRDYEQYF.

This chain connects TRBV6-1 to TRBJ2-7; 7 bases match TRBD1. V dropped 7 bases and J dropped 4; count of bases not matched to a gene: 10. The germline V gene encodes CDR1 MNHNS and CDR2 SASEGT. This CDR3 region has 14 residues. This chain's CDR3 is CASTTGDRGYEQYF. The DNA of the CDR3 is TGTGCCAGCACCACCGGGGACAGAGGATACGAGCAGTACTTC.

The chain recombines TRBV19 with TRBJ1-5, with D unclear. V was pared by 6 bases and J by 5 bases, with 11 bases between. This CDR3 region has 13 residues. CDR1 is LNHDA and CDR2 is SQIVND in the germline V gene (reference sequence). CDR3 protein: CASSNRGDQPQHF. For the CDR3, the DNA is TGTGCCAGTAGCAACCGGGGAGATCAGCCCCAGCATTTT. The variable domain in full, completed from reference TRBV19 and TRBJ1-5, reads DGGITQSPKYLFRKEGQNVTLSCEQNLNHDAMYWYRQDPGQGLRLIYYSQIVNDFQKGDIAEGYSVSREKKESFPLTVTSAQKNPTAFYLCASSNRGDQPQHFGDGTRLSIL.

The CDR3 nucleotides are TGTGCCAGCAGCCCCGGACAGGGGACCCCTGCAACTAATGAAAAACTGTTTTTT. Translating it yields CASSPGQGTPATNEKLFF. The chain uses TRBV5-8 and TRBJ1-4, with TRBD1 identical over 9 bases. J was trimmed by 0 bases and V by 4 bases; bases with no gene match: 10. Looked up from germline, CDR1 is SGHTS and CDR2 is YDEGEE. This CDR3 contains 18 residues.

This CDR3 reads CASSLNLNEKLFF. The DNA for the CDR3 is TGTGCCAGCAGTTTAAATCTTAATGAAAAACTGTTTTTT. The V call is TRBV2, the J call TRBJ1-4; D unresolved. The CDR3 has 13 residues. Germline V lookup: CDR1 SNHLY, CDR2 FYNNEI. Trimming took 5 bases from V and 4 from J, leaving 8 bases between them.